This TCR beta chain derives from a study of blood T cell repertoires in COVID-19. About the study: COVID-19 samples collected from the United States, Italy and Spain covered acute and convalescent phases. PBMCs, B-cell-depleted T cells, or T cells were the source of the cDNA or gDNA that made up the material.

CDR1 is MNHEY and CDR2 is SVGAGI in the germline V gene. With 6 bases clipped from V and 2 bases from J, the junction kept 4 bases outside the gene matches. The CDR3 has 13 amino acids. In the original analysis: Amplification of reference gene primers provided the estimated nucleated cell counts. Profiled with immunoSEQ multiplex PCR; TCRdb holds only in-frame clones, not every one. From that table come the V and J calls and clone size; the DNA was used to work out D and trimming. The top ten clones hold roughly 7.7% of a sample with more than 45,000 clones, less than 90% of them seen once. Sequencing was carried out using peripheral blood. The chain has TRBV6-5 and TRBJ2-7, with 7 bases identical to TRBD1. This TCR was recovered from a woman in her 70s with active COVID-19. In DNA form, the CDR3 reads TGTGCCAGCAGGGGACAGCCAACCTACGAGCAGTACTTC. This gives the protein CASRGQPTYEQYF.